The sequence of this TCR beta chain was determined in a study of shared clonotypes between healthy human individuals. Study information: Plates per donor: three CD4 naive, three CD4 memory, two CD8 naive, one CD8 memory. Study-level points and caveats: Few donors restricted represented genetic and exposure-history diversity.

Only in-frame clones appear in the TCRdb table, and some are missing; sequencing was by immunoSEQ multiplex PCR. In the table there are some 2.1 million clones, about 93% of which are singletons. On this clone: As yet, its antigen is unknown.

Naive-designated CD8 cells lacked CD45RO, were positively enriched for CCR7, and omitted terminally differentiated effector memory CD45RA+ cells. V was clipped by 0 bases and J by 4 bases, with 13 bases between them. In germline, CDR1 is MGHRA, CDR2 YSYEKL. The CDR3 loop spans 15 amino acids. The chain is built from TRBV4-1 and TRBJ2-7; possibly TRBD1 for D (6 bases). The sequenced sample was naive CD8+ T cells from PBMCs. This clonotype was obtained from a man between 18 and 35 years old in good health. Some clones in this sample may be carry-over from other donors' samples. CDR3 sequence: CASSQDANRAYEQYF. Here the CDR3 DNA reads TGCGCCAGCAGCCAAGATGCGAACAGGGCATACGAGCAGTACTTC.